Listed below are T cell receptor beta chains from one sample, sequenced in a study of blood T cell repertoires in COVID-19. The repertoire was sequenced with immunoSEQ multiplex PCR; TCRdb's copy has only in-frame clones and lacks some. The sample shows about 83,000 clones, approximately 80% of them seen only once. Sequences were obtained from peripheral blood. These receptors were taken from a woman at least 80 years old with acute or convalescent COVID-19. The CDR3 runs from the conserved cysteine through the conserved F or W. A D gene is named only where the DNA matches it firmly. Not all rows give a size; the values are once, few, many and, for expanded clones, a class.

clone_size	v_call	j_call	d_call	cdr3_aa	cdr3_nt
.	TRBV5-5	TRBJ2-4	TRBD1	CASSFTGVLAKNIQYF	TGTGCCAGCAGCTTTACAGGGGTACTAGCCAAAAACATTCAGTACTTC
few	TRBV5-6	TRBJ2-7	TRBD1	CASSPSLGQGSAIYEQYF	TGTGCCAGCAGCCCGTCGTTGGGACAGGGGTCGGCTATCTACGAGCAGTACTTC
.	TRBV18	TRBJ1-5	TRBD1	CASSPLPGTGNQPQHF	TGTGCCAGCTCACCCCTCCCCGGGACAGGGAATCAGCCCCAGCATTTT
.	TRBV10-3	TRBJ2-1	.	CAIPGGSNNEQFF	TGTGCCATACCTGGGGGGTCTAACAATGAGCAGTTCTTC
few	TRBV11-2	TRBJ2-7	.	CASSLVVSGSSYEQYF	TGTGCCAGCAGCTTAGTAGTGAGCGGAAGCTCCTACGAGCAGTACTTC
.	TRBV9	TRBJ2-5	TRBD2	CASSVVAGAYQETQYF	TGTGCCAGCAGCGTAGTAGCGGGGGCGTACCAAGAGACCCAGTACTTC
.	TRBV5-1	TRBJ1-6	TRBD1	CASRGTGTGRSPLHF	TGCGCCAGCAGGGGGACAGGAACAGGTCGATCACCCCTCCACTTT
.	TRBV7-2	TRBJ2-7	.	CASSLARAAYEQYF	TGTGCCAGCAGCTTAGCGAGGGCAGCCTACGAGCAGTACTTC
.	TRBV7-9	TRBJ1-1	.	CASSLASKNTEAFF	TGTGCCAGCAGCTTAGCGTCCAAGAACACTGAAGCTTTCTTT
.	TRBV5-5	TRBJ1-4	.	CASSPPGRNEKLFF	TGTGCCAGCAGCCCACCGGGGAGGAATGAAAAACTGTTTTTT
.	TRBV5-5	TRBJ2-3	.	CASRLVGGTDTQYF	TGTGCCAGCAGGCTTGTGGGAGGCACAGATACGCAGTATTTT
.	TRBV27	TRBJ1-2	TRBD1	CASSLARTGQGEIF	TGTGCCAGCAGTTTGGCCCGTACGGGACAGGGCGAGATCTTC
.	TRBV7-8	TRBJ1-5	.	CASSLTGRGDQPQHF	TGTGCCAGCAGCTTGACAGGACGGGGAGACCAGCCCCAGCATTTT
once	TRBV5-8	TRBJ1-1	.	CASGFLQREAFF	TGTGCCAGCGGCTTTTTACAACGCGAAGCTTTCTTT
.	TRBV19	TRBJ2-3	TRBD1	CASSQGAGTPDTQYF	TGTGCCAGTTCGCAGGGGGCAGGCACCCCAGATACGCAGTATTTT
.	TRBV19	TRBJ2-3	TRBD1	CASRVDRGHDTQYF	TGTGCCAGTAGAGTGGACAGGGGGCACGATACGCAGTATTTT
.	TRBV5-8	TRBJ1-5	TRBD1	CASSPGQNFNQPQHF	TGTGCCAGCAGCCCGGGACAGAACTTTAATCAGCCCCAGCATTTT
.	TRBV18	TRBJ1-2	.	CASSALQGSEGYTF	TGTGCCAGCTCAGCCTTACAGGGATCTGAGGGCTACACCTTC
.	TRBV3-1/TRBV3-2	TRBJ2-2	TRBD2	CASRMVAGGRRYTGELFF	TGTGCCAGCAGGATGGTAGCGGGGGGGAGGCGATACACCGGGGAGCTGTTTTTT
.	TRBV11-2	TRBJ1-2	TRBD1	CASSPDRGGYGYTF	TGTGCCAGCAGCCCAGACAGGGGAGGGTATGGCTACACCTTC
.	TRBV9	TRBJ1-2	.	CASSVEGSVGYTF	TGTGCCAGCAGCGTAGAAGGGAGTGTAGGCTACACCTTC
.	TRBV2	TRBJ1-1	.	CASSEAPVGGGTEAFF	TGTGCCAGCAGTGAAGCGCCGGTAGGGGGTGGCACTGAAGCTTTCTTT
.	TRBV3-1/TRBV3-2	TRBJ2-7	TRBD2	CASSQGGSRYEQYF	TGTGCCAGCAGCCAGGGGGGGAGTCGCTACGAGCAGTACTTC
.	TRBV28	TRBJ1-2	.	CASSFSSGIGYTF	TGTGCCAGCAGTTTTAGTTCGGGGATTGGCTACACCTTC
.	TRBV4-1	TRBJ1-2	.	CASSPVEAPTQGYTF	TGCGCCAGCAGCCCGGTGGAGGCACCAACCCAGGGCTACACCTTC
few	TRBV6-1	TRBJ2-7	.	CASSAGGLIQGRYEQYF	TGTGCCAGCAGTGCTGGGGGTTTAATACAGGGTCGATACGAGCAGTACTTC
.	TRBV24-1	TRBJ2-2	.	CATSDSWNTGELFF	TGTGCCACCAGTGACTCCTGGAACACCGGGGAGCTGTTTTTT
.	TRBV3-1/TRBV3-2	TRBJ2-7	TRBD1	CASSSGTGYEQYF	TGTGCCAGTTCCTCGGGGACAGGCTACGAGCAGTACTTC
.	TRBV4-1	TRBJ2-7	TRBD1	CASSQPTGGHYEQYF	TGCGCCAGCAGCCAACCGACAGGGGGCCACTACGAGCAGTACTTC
.	TRBV6-5	TRBJ1-1	.	CASSPFQRTEAFF	TGTGCCAGCAGTCCTTTTCAGCGTACTGAAGCTTTCTTT
.	TRBV7-9	TRBJ1-1	.	CASSLVGGLNTEAFF	TGTGCCAGCAGCTTAGTCGGGGGATTGAACACTGAAGCTTTCTTT
.	TRBV5-8	TRBJ1-2	TRBD1	CASSLYDRGLGYTF	TGTGCCAGCAGCCTTTACGACAGGGGGCTTGGCTACACCTTC
.	TRBV27	TRBJ1-3	TRBD1	CASNRQGENTIYF	TGTGCCAGCAATAGACAGGGAGAAAACACCATATATTTT
once	TRBV18	TRBJ2-2	TRBD1	CASSSDRSNTGELFF	TGTGCCAGCTCATCGGACAGGTCTAACACCGGGGAGCTGTTTTTT
.	TRBV11-3	TRBJ2-5	.	CASSLAGGETQYF	TGTGCCAGCAGCTTAGCGGGCGGGGAGACCCAGTACTTC
.	TRBV27	TRBJ1-5	.	CASRSRYSLQPQHF	TGTGCCAGCAGATCTCGGTACAGCCTTCAGCCCCAGCATTTT
.	TRBV2	TRBJ2-7	TRBD1	CASTRTGGSYEQYF	TGTGCCAGCACCAGGACAGGGGGCTCCTACGAGCAGTACTTC
.	TRBV18	TRBJ1-6	.	CASSPDRINSPLHF	TGTGCCAGCTCACCGGACAGAATTAATTCACCCCTCCACTTT
.	TRBV6-5	TRBJ1-2	.	CASRTTKASSGYTF	TGTGCCAGCAGAACTACCAAGGCTAGCAGTGGCTACACCTTC